The sequence of this TCR beta chain was determined in a study of graft-versus-host responses after intestinal transplantation. Study-wide context: The whole recipient group had anti-thymocyte globulin induction followed by tacrolimus and steroids for about three years.

This clone has more than one count but fewer than ten. Labeling with CFSE marked around 200,000 responder cells, which were plated with around 200,000 irradiated, violet-dye-labeled stimulator cells. Using immunoSEQ multiplex PCR, the repertoire was profiled, and TCRdb retains in-frame clones only, with some absent. The sample shows 11,000 to 15,000 clones, around a third of them seen only once. Germline V gene lookup returns CDR1 MNHEY and CDR2 SVGAGI. Trimming removed 6 bases from V and 5 bases from J; junction bases left unmatched: 10. The CDR3 consists of 14 residues. J is TRBJ2-7 and V is TRBV6-5; 7 nucleotides align to TRBD2. This TCR derives from a human patient who received an intestinal transplant. The sequenced sample was alloreactive CD4+ T cells from a mixed lymphocyte reaction culture, obtained before intestinal transplant. Subset in this sample: CFSE-low proliferating T cells sorted from roughly 6-day pre-transplant mixed lymphocyte reaction (GvH or HvG direction). The CDR3 sequence: CASSRTRVVDEQYF. CDR3 in DNA: TGTGCCAGCAGCCGGACTAGGGTGGTGGACGAGCAGTACTTC.